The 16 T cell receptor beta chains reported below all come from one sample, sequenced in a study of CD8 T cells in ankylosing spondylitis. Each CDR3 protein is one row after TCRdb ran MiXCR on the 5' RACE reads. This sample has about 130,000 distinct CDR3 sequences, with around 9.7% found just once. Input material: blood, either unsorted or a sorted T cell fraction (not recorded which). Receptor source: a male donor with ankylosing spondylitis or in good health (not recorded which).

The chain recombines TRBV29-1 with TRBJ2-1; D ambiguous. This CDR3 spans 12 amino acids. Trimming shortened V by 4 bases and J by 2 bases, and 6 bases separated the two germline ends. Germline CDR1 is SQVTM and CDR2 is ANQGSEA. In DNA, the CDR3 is TGCAGCGTTGCAGAAACCTACAATGAGCAGTTCTTC. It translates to CSVAETYNEQFF.

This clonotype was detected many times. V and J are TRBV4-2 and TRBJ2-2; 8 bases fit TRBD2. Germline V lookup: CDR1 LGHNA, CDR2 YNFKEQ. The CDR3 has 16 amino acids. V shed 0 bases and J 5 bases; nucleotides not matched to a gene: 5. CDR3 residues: CASSQDGTRRTGELFF. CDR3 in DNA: TGTGCCAGCAGCCAAGATGGGACTAGGAGGACCGGGGAGCTGTTTTTT.

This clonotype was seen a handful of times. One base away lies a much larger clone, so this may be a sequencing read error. The CDR3 is CASSFKYEQYF. CDR3 DNA sequence: TGTGCCAGCAGTTTTAAGTACGAGCAGTACTTC. The genes are TRBV12-3 or TRBV12-4 and TRBJ2-7; D unresolved. V lost 3 bases to trimming and J lost 4 bases, with 4 bases between them. The CDR3 contains 11 residues.

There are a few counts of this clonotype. The CDR3 nucleotides read TGCAGTGCCAAAGGACTAGCGGGAGTTCTAAACGAGCAGTACTTC. Protein sequence: CSAKGLAGVLNEQYF. The chain is built from TRBV20-1 and TRBJ2-7, with TRBD2 identical over 13 bases. Germline V gives CDR1 DFQATT, CDR2 SNEGSKA (reference sequence). The V and J ends lost 6 bases and 5 bases, in that order; junction bases with no gene match: 10. The CDR3 covers 15 residues.

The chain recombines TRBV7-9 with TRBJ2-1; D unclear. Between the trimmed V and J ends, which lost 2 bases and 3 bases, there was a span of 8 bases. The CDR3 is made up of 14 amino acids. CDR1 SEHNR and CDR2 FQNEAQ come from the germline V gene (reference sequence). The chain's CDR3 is CASSLSIRYNEQFF. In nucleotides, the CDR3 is TGTGCCAGCAGCTTAAGCATACGCTACAATGAGCAGTTCTTC.

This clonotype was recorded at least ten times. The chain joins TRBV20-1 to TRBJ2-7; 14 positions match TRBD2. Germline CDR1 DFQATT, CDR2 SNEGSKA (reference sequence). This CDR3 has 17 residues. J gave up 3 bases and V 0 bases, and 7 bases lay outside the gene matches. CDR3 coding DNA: TGCAGTGCTAGAGATCCAGGACTAGCGGGAGGAGTCTACGAGCAGTACTTC. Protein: CSARDPGLAGGVYEQYF.

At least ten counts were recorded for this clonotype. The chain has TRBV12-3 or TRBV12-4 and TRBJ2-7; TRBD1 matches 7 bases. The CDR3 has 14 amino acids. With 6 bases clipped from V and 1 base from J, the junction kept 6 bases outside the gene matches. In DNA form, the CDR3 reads TGTGCCAGCAGAGAACCGGGACAGTCCTACGAGCAGTACTTC. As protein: CASREPGQSYEQYF.

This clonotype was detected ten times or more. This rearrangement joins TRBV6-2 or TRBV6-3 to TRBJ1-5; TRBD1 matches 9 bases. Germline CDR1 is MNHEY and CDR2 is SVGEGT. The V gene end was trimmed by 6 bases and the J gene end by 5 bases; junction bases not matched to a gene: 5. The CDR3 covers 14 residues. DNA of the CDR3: TGTGCCAGCAGGGAAACAGGGGGCGATCAGCCCCAGCATTTT. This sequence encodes CASRETGGDQPQHF.

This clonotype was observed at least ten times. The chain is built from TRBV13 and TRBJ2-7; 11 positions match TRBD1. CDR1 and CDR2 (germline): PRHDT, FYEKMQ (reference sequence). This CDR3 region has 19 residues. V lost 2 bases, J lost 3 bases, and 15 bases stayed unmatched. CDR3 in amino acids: CASSLSLDRGPSSYYEQYF. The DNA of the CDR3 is TGTGCCAGCAGCTTATCCCTGGACAGGGGGCCTTCGTCCTACTACGAGCAGTACTTC.

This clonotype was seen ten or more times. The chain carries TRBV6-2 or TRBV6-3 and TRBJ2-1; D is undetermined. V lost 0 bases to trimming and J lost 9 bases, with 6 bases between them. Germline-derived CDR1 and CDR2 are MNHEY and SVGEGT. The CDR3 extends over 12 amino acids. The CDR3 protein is CASSYSFFEQFF. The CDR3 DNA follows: TGTGCCAGCAGTTACTCCTTTTTTGAGCAGTTCTTC.

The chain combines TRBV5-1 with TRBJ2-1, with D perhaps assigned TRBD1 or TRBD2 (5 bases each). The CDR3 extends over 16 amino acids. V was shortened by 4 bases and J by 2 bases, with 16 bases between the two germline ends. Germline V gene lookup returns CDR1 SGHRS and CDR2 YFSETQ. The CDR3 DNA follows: TGCGCCAGCAGCCCAGGGACGTCTGGCGCCTACAATGAGCAGTTCTTC. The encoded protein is CASSPGTSGAYNEQFF.

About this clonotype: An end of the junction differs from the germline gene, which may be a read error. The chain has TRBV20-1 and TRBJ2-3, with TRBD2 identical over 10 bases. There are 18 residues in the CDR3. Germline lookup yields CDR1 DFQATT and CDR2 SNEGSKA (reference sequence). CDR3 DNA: TGCTGTGCTAGATCTATTCGGACTAGCGGACTTAGCACAGATACGCAGTATTTT. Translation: CCARSIRTSGLSTDTQYF.

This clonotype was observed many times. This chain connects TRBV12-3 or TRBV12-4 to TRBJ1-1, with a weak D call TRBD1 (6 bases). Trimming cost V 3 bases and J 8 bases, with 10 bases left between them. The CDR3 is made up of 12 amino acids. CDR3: CASSFVDREAFF. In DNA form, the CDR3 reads TGTGCCAGCAGTTTTGTAGACAGGGAAGCTTTCTTT.

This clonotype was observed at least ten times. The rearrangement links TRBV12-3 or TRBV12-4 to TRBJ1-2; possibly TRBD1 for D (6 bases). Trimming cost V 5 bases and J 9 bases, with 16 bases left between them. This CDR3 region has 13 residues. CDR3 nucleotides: TGTGCCAGCAGTACGGACAGCAAGGGAAGCTACACCTTC. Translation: CASSTDSKGSYTF.

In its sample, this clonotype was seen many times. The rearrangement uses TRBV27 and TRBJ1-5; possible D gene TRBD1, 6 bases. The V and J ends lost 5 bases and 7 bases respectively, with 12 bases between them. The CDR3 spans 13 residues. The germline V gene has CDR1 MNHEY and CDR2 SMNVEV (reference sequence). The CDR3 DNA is TGTGCCAGCAGTCTCACCGGGGGCCAGCCCCAGCATTTT. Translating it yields CASSLTGGQPQHF.

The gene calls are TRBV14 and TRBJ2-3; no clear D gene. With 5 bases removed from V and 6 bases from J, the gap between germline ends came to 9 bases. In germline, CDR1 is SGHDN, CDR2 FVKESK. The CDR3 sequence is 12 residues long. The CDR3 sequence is CASSYLRDTQYF. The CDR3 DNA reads TGTGCCAGCAGCTATCTCCGGGATACGCAGTATTTT. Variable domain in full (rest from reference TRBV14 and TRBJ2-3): EAGVTQFPSHSVIEKGQTVTLRCDPISGHDNLYWYRRVMGKEIKFLLHFVKESKQDESGMPNNRFLAERTGGTYSTLKVQPAELEDSGVYFCASSYLRDTQYFGPGTRLTVL.